This TCR beta chain was sequenced for a study of cytomegalovirus exposure and HLA in healthy donors. Researchers ran the PCR with 60 Vbeta and 13 Jbeta primers. Generated by immunoSEQ multiplex PCR, the TCRdb table keeps only in-frame clones and is missing some. The sample records 150,000 to 200,000 clones, approximately 84% being singletons. CDR3 length: 14 amino acids. CDR1 MNHEY and CDR2 SVGAGI come from the germline V gene. The junction had 4 bases not matched to a gene; V was cut back by 6 bases and J by 5 bases. The clonotype was recovered from a girl aged 5 to 17 in good health and CMV-seropositive. The specimen sequenced was PBMCs. The genes are TRBV6-5 and TRBJ1-6; 7 bases are a match to TRBD1. The CDR3 bases are TGTGCCAGCAGGGCCGGGACAGATAATTCACCCCTCCACTTT. The encoded protein is CASRAGTDNSPLHF.